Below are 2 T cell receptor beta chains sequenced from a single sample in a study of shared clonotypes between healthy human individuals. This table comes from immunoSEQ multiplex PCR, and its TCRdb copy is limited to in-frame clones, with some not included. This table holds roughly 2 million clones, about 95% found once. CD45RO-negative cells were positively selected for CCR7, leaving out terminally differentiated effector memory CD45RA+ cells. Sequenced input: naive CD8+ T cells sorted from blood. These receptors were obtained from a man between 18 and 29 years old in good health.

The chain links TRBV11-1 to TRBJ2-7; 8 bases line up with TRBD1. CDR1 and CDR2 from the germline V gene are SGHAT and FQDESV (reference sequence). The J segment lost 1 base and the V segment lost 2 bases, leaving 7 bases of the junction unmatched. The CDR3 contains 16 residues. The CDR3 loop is CASSLNPGGGSYEQYF. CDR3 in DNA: TGTGCCAGCAGCTTAAATCCAGGGGGCGGTTCCTACGAGCAGTACTTC.

CDR3 sequence reads: CASSLGFMAGELFF. The CDR3 DNA is TGTGCCAGCAGCTTAGGGTTTATGGCCGGGGAGCTGTTTTTT. The chain employs TRBV7-9 and TRBJ2-2; no firm D call. The V gene lost 1 base and the J gene lost 6 bases, with 9 bases spanning the gap. The CDR3 has 14 amino acids. The germline CDR1 and CDR2 sequences are SEHNR and FQNEAQ (reference sequence).